The source of this T cell receptor (beta chain) is a study of tumor and adjacent non-tumor tissue in lung cancer. Study summary: Histology: under 15 adenocarcinoma, a couple of squamous cell carcinoma, 1 small cell lung cancer.

With regard to this clonotype: Just one base apart from a much larger clone, this may be a read error.

The library came from three nested PCR rounds adapted from ARM-PCR protocols. TCRdb re-called the multiplex PCR reads with MiXCR, one entry per CDR3 protein. The sample holds tens of thousands of distinct CDR3 sequences, roughly two thirds seen once. The CDR3 runs to 14 residues. The V gene lost 3 bases and the J gene lost 9 bases, with 12 bases spanning the gap. RNA was extracted from bulk tissue without any cell sorting. This non-tumor lung sample came from over 3 cm beyond the tumor edge. The rearrangement links TRBV12-3 or TRBV12-4 to TRBJ1-6, with D possibly TRBD1 on 5 matching bases. The source is a man in his sixties or seventies with non-small cell lung cancer. The specimen sequenced was distant non-tumor lung tissue. CDR3 protein: CASSFSRVRSPLHF. CDR3 nucleotides: TGTGCCAGCAGTTTTAGCAGGGTTCGTTCACCCCTCCACTTT.